This TCR beta chain was recovered during a study of shared clonotypes between healthy human individuals. Data came from immunoSEQ multiplex PCR; TCRdb stores just in-frame clones and leaves some out. The sample records over 2,000,000 clones, 93% being singletons. This clone has just one count. Naive CD8 cells lacked CD45RO and underwent positive selection for CCR7, leaving out terminally differentiated effector memory CD45RA+ cells. The germline V gene has CDR1 MNHEY and CDR2 SMNVEV (reference sequence). V was shortened by 8 bases and J by 9 bases, with 20 bases between the two germline ends. The CDR3 is 14 amino acids.

The source is a man aged 18 to 29 in good health. Some clones in this sample may be carry-over from other donors' samples. Input material: naive CD8+ T cells from PBMCs. The gene calls are TRBV27 and TRBJ1-5; D remains unclear. The CDR3 loop reads CASSDSGSLGPQHF. CDR3 in DNA: TGTGCCAGCTCAGATTCCGGGTCCCTAGGGCCCCAGCATTTT.